The 10 T cell receptor beta chains below all came from one sample that was sequenced in a study of shared clonotypes between healthy human individuals. The assay was immunoSEQ multiplex PCR, and TCRdb's table has in-frame clones only and misses some. Among roughly 640,000 clones listed, about 96% were seen once. The sample was naive CD4+ T cells sorted from blood. Described subset: CD45RA+ positively selected. These receptors all stem from a woman under 40 in good health.

The chain has TRBV28 and TRBJ1-5; the D gene is possibly TRBD1 (6 bases). Germline CDR1 and CDR2: MDHEN and SYDVKM. Between the trimmed V and J ends, which lost 3 bases and 0 bases, there was a span of 15 bases. The CDR3 sequence is 17 residues long. The CDR3 region is CASSFAGELYSNQPQHF. CDR3 DNA: TGTGCCAGCAGTTTTGCAGGGGAACTATATAGCAATCAGCCCCAGCATTTT.

This clone was counted once. The genes are TRBV27 and TRBJ2-7, with 9 positions matching TRBD1. V lost 2 bases, J lost 9 bases, and 11 bases stayed unmatched. This CDR3 has 15 amino acids. The germline gives CDR1 MNHEY, CDR2 SMNVEV (reference sequence). DNA for the CDR3: TGTGCCAGCAGTTTAAAGACCGGGACAGGGTTTATGCAGTACTTC. Translating it yields CASSLKTGTGFMQYF.

The chain has TRBV19 and TRBJ1-1; 9 bases align to TRBD1. V was pared by 7 bases and J by 3 bases, with 6 bases of the junction left unmatched. The CDR3 loop spans 14 amino acids. The germline CDR1 and CDR2 sequences are LNHDA and SQIVND (reference sequence). This chain's CDR3 is CASNRWTGDTEAFF. The DNA of the CDR3 is TGTGCCAGTAACAGATGGACAGGGGACACTGAAGCTTTCTTT.

This clone is a singleton in its sample. Other DNA variants within this sample encode the same CDR3. The chain joins TRBV2 to TRBJ2-1; 7 bases line up with TRBD1. J gave up 4 bases and V 4 bases, and 1 base lay outside the gene matches. This CDR3 region has 13 residues. Germline CDR1 and CDR2: SNHLY and FYNNEI. The CDR3 region is CASSGTGYNEQFF. The CDR3 bases are TGTGCCAGCAGTGGGACAGGTTACAATGAGCAGTTCTTC.

This clone showed up just once. This chain joins TRBV7-9 and TRBJ2-1; D may match TRBD1 or TRBD2 (5 bases each). This CDR3 spans 15 amino acids. V lost 1 base and J 4 bases, leaving 11 bases between the germline ends. Germline V gene data show CDR1 as SEHNR and CDR2 as FQNEAQ (reference sequence). Here the CDR3 reads CASSLVAGTYNEQFF. The CDR3 DNA sequence: TGTGCCAGCAGCTTAGTGGCTGGGACGTACAATGAGCAGTTCTTC.

The rearrangement uses TRBV28 and TRBJ1-2; no clear D gene. The CDR3 extends over 14 amino acids. Germline lookup yields CDR1 MDHEN and CDR2 SYDVKM. V was trimmed by 5 bases and J by 4 bases, leaving 14 bases between them. This CDR3 reads CASSPLGSIYGYTF. CDR3 DNA: TGTGCCAGCAGTCCTCTGGGGTCTATCTATGGCTACACCTTC.

This clone was observed once. The V gene is TRBV25-1, the J gene TRBJ2-7, with unresolved D. Trimming shortened V by 2 bases and J by 2 bases, and 4 bases separated the two germline ends. CDR1 is MGHDK and CDR2 is SYGVNS in the germline V gene. The length of the CDR3 is 12 residues. This CDR3 is CASSEAAYEQYF. CDR3 coding DNA: TGTGCCAGCAGTGAAGCAGCCTACGAGCAGTACTTC.

V gene TRBV28 combines with J gene TRBJ1-3; D unresolved. Germline V gene sequence: CDR1 MDHEN, CDR2 SYDVKM. The V end lost 5 bases, the J end lost 3 bases, and 8 bases lay between the germline ends. The CDR3 covers 13 residues. CDR3 nucleotides: TGTGCCAGCAGTCCCTCTTTTGGAAACACCATATATTTT. Translated, it gives CASSPSFGNTIYF.

The CDR3 loop is CASSLAGVLSGANVLTF. The CDR3 DNA reads TGTGCCAGCTCCCTAGCGGGAGTTTTGTCTGGGGCCAACGTCCTGACTTTC. The chain is built from TRBV4-2 and TRBJ2-6, with TRBD2 identical over 10 bases. Trimming removed 8 bases from V and 1 base from J; junction bases left unmatched: 8. Germline CDR1 and CDR2: LGHNA and YNFKEQ. There are 17 residues in the CDR3.

This chain joins TRBV6-1 and TRBJ1-5; 8 bases agree with TRBD1. V was clipped by 3 bases and J by 4 bases; unmatched bases: 8. This CDR3 region has 16 residues. Germline values: CDR1 MNHNS, CDR2 SASEGT. CDR3 in DNA: TGTGCCAGCAGTGACCAAGGGGACAGGAATAATCAGCCCCAGCATTTT. Its protein product is CASSDQGDRNNQPQHF.